Listed below are T cell receptor beta chains from one sample, sequenced in a study of T cells in Graves' hyperthyroidism and ophthalmopathy. TCRdb re-called the multiplex PCR reads through MiXCR, storing one row per CDR3 protein. The table shows over 650,000 distinct CDR3 sequences, with nearly 45% occurring only once. Source material: peripheral blood or thyroid tissue (not recorded which). The receptor source for this set is an adult man with Graves' disease, either hyperthyroidism or ophthalmopathy (not recorded which). Each CDR3 is given with its conserved first and last residue. D genes are given only for firm matches. Clone size, where shown, is once, few, many, or a class for clones that have expanded.

d_gene,j_gene,abundance,v_gene,CDR3aa,CDR3nt
TRBD1,TRBJ1-1,NA,TRBV20-1,CSAVGRGQHTEAFF,TGCAGTGCTGTTGGCAGGGGGCAACACACTGAAGCTTTCTTT
NA,TRBJ1-4,many,TRBV10-3,CASSDSVYEKLFF,TGTGCCAGCAGTGACAGCGTCTATGAAAAACTGTTTTTT
NA,TRBJ2-7,many,TRBV6-5,CASSYNRVSSYEQYF,TGTGCCAGCAGTTACAACAGGGTCAGCTCCTACGAGCAGTACTTC
TRBD1,TRBJ1-2,NA,TRBV7-9,CASSPRASGQGFLFGYTF,TGTGCCAGCAGCCCCCGTGCGTCCGGACAGGGCTTCCTTTTTGGCTACACCTTC
NA,TRBJ1-3,NA,TRBV7-8,CASSSGARVVINSGNTIYF,TGTGCCAGCAGCTCGGGTGCCAGGGTCGTTATCAACTCTGGAAACACCATATATTTT
NA,TRBJ2-5,many,TRBV10-1,CASSGTLGTQYF,TGCGCCAGCTCTGGCACGTTGGGGACCCAGTACTTC
NA,TRBJ2-5,NA,TRBV7-9,CASSSLVQEAQYF,TGTGCCAGCAGCTCCTTGGTCCAAGAGGCCCAGTACTTC
TRBD2,TRBJ2-2,NA,TRBV7-8,CASSPSAGAATGELFF,TGTGCCAGCAGCCCATCAGCGGGGGCGGCTACCGGGGAGCTGTTTTTT
NA,TRBJ1-1,NA,TRBV2,CASRAGTSNTEAFF,TGTGCCAGCAGGGCCGGGACTAGTAACACTGAAGCTTTCTTT
NA,TRBJ1-2,NA,TRBV10-3,CAISDRQPPNYGYTF,TGTGCCATCAGTGACAGGCAGCCTCCTAACTATGGCTACACCTTC
TRBD1,TRBJ1-6,once,TRBV29-1,CSVRTGGWHDLHF,TGCAGCGTTAGGACAGGGGGGTGGCACGACCTCCACTTT
NA,TRBJ1-2,few,TRBV10-3,CAISFRGGARGYTF,TGTGCCATCAGTTTTCGAGGGGGGGCGCGTGGCTACACCTTC
TRBD1,TRBJ2-5,few,TRBV20-1,CSAPPGQGGETQYF,TGCAGTGCCCCCCCCGGACAGGGGGGGGAGACCCAGTACTTC
NA,TRBJ2-6,once,TRBV6-6,CASSPLRFGAVSGANVLTF,TGTGCCAGCTCACCCCTCCGGTTCGGGGCGGTCTCTGGGGCCAACGTCCTGACTTTC
NA,TRBJ1-2,NA,TRBV11-3,CASSLVSAGYGYTF,TGTGCCAGCAGCTTAGTGTCCGCGGGCTATGGCTACACCTTC
TRBD1,TRBJ1-2,NA,TRBV5-5,CASRGQRYGYTF,TGTGCCAGCAGGGGACAGCGTTATGGCTACACCTTC